This section outlines one T cell receptor beta chain sequence together with its context. Its specificity is unknown. The sample belongs to a study of cytomegalovirus exposure and HLA in healthy donors. Notes on the study in general: Sequences of the TCR beta chain were said to predict the HLA-A and HLA-B alleles of most subjects accurately. CMV serostatus was the only recorded immune exposure for donors. The study put 150 to 200 TCR beta chains on its list as cytomegalovirus-associated.

The V end was cut by 0 bases, the J end by 4 bases, with 9 bases between. This CDR3 has 14 residues. Per the germline V gene, CDR1 is MNHEY and CDR2 is SMNVEV (reference sequence). Vbeta (60) and Jbeta (13) primers were used in the PCR. Per the original methods: An analysis performed later counted 75 million to 80 million unique TCR beta chains (approximately 10 million of them shared). Generated by immunoSEQ multiplex PCR, the TCRdb table keeps only in-frame clones and is missing some. D and trimming come from the DNA, and the V and J calls and clone size come from that table. This sample's clone table lists tens of thousands of clones.

Material for sequencing was PBMCs. The TCR comes from a man between 45 and 60 years old in good health and CMV-seropositive. This sequence joins TRBV27 and TRBJ1-2, with D unresolved. CDR3 amino acids: CASSLSSGSYGYTF. DNA for the CDR3: TGTGCCAGCAGTTTATCTTCCGGTTCCTATGGCTACACCTTC.